A selection of T cell receptor beta chains follows, all from one sample in a study of regulatory T cells in long-lasting Graves disease. TCRdb reprocessed the multiplex PCR reads via MiXCR and lists one record per CDR3 protein. This sample has 400,000 to 500,000 distinct CDR3 sequences, with about 15% found just once. This same sample was also part of a study on T cells in Graves' hyperthyroidism and ophthalmopathy.

The sample in question was peripheral blood mononuclear cells (PBMCs), obtained at new diagnosis, from a patient treated with antithyroid drugs. The source is a woman in her fifties or sixties with Graves disease. Both conserved end residues are part of each CDR3. Each record gives: V gene, clone size, CDR3 protein. Clone size appears in some rows only: once, few, many, or a class for an expanded clone.

TRBV2,many,CASSWGTLSEQYF
TRBV6-1,many,CASSPGERTDTQYF
TRBV27,many,CASSLETGWEQYF
TRBV28,many,CASSETKRGNSNQPQHF
TRBV28,many,CASSLPTGKREQYF
TRBV12-3/TRBV12-4,.,CASRPLHGIYNEQFF
TRBV5-1,many,CASSLGREQVGEKLFF
TRBV20-1,many,CSAPGDEWTQYF
TRBV2,.,CASSGGVLETQYF
TRBV5-4,.,CASSSVVRTNYGYTF
TRBV28,many,CASSFDRGRDEQYF
TRBV9,.,CASSGSVQETQYF
TRBV28,many,CASSTQQPQHF
TRBV6-5,many,CASSYSLAGVTGELFF
TRBV12-3/TRBV12-4,many,CASSFSLWANVLTF
TRBV28,many,CASSPLLGGRNYNEQFF
TRBV29-1,many,CSVGQSNQPQHF
TRBV28,many,CASSPSGTWGNTIYF
TRBV11-2,many,CASSLWEGLGNTEAFF
TRBV28,.,CASSLLPGLIHEQYF
TRBV7-9,many,CASINSSYNEQFF
TRBV7-3,.,CASSPLAGDTQYF
TRBV6-5,.,CASSYNGQDETQYF
TRBV4-1,few,CASSPGLAGSLAKNIQYF
TRBV5-5,many,CASRLSGGTTYEQYF
TRBV2,.,CARGLAGINEQFF
TRBV11-2,many,CASSPQSRTTDTQYF
TRBV20-1,few,CRPPGGGETQYF
TRBV5-6,few,CASSLAWYRNTEAFF
TRBV28,many,CASGGGLAQTISYEQYF
TRBV30,many,CAWRLAASTDTQYF
TRBV18,many,CASSPQRANTGELFF
TRBV5-6,.,CASSRPVSKRAPDTQYF
TRBV5-1,many,CASSLAGTRGTEAFF
TRBV2,many,CASSGGLQPQHF
TRBV3-1,.,CASSQDVGRHYGYTF
TRBV28,many,CASSSGYTEAFF
TRBV6-2/TRBV6-3,many,CASSYSRSQVSYEQYF
TRBV20-1,few,CSARGTSHRSYEQYF
TRBV28,many,CASSLHPGTNEKLFF
TRBV19,few,CASSRGTGLPYEQYF
TRBV18,.,CASSTRTGGEQYF
TRBV19,.,CASSIDAAGQGANEQYF
TRBV11-2,many,CASSLYRDRANYGYTF
TRBV20-1,many,CSARKPGRVQETQYF
TRBV5-1,many,CASSLAGGDQETQYF
TRBV18,many,CASSPGQDYEQYF
TRBV6-1,.,CASREGLAGPNEQFF
TRBV9,many,CASSGTSGFTDTQYF
TRBV29-1,many,CSVKGQGYNEQYF
TRBV18,.,CASATNRDNTIYF
TRBV28,many,CASSTYGQGNTEAFF